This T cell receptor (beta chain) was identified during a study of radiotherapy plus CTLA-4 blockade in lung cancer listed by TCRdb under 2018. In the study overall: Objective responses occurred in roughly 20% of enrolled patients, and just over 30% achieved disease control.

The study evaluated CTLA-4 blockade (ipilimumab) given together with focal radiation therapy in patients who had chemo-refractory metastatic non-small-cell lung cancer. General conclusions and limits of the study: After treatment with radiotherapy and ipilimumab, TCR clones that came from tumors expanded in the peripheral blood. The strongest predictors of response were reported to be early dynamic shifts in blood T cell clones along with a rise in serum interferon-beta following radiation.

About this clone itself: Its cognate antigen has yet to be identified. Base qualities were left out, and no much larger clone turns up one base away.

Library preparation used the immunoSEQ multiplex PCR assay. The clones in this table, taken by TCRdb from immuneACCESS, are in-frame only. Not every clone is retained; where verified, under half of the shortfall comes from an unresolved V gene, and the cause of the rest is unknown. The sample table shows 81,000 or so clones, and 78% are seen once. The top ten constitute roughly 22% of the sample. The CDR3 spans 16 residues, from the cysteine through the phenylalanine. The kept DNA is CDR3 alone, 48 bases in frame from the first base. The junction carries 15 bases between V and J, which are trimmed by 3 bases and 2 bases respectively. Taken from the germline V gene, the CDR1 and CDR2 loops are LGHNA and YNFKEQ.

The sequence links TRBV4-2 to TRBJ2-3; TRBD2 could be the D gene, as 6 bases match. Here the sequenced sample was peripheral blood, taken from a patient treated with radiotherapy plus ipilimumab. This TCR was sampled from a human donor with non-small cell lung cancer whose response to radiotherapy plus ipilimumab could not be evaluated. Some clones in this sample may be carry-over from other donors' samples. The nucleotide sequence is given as TGTGCCAGCAGCCATAATGGGGGACTCAACACAGATACGCAGTATTTT. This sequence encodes CASSHNGGLNTDTQYF.